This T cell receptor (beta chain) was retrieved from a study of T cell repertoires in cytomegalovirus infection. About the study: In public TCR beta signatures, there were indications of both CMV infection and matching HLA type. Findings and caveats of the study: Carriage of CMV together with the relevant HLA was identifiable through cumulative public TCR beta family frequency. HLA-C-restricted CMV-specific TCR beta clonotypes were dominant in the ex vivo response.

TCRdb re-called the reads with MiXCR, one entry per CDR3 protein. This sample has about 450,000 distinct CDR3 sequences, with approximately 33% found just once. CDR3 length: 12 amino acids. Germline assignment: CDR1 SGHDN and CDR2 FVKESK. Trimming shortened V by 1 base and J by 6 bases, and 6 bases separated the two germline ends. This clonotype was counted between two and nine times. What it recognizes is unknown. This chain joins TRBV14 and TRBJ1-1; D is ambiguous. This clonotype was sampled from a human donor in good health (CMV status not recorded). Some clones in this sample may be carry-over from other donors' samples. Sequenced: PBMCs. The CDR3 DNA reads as TGTGCCAGCAGCCAAGTTCCGCCTGAAGCTTTCTTT. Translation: CASSQVPPEAFF.